This is a list of T cell receptor beta chains from one sample in a study of T-cell memory formation after mild COVID-19. One entry per CDR3 protein, called by TCRdb with MiXCR from the 5' RACE reads. The sample lists approximately 400,000 distinct CDR3 sequences; about a sixth were seen once. The sample was PBMCs or a T cell subset sorted from them (not recorded which). These receptors were taken from a man between 18 and 29 years old who had mild COVID-19 (a few samples of this study predate the infection). Cell type and time point are not known. Each CDR3 is given with its conserved first and last residue. A D gene is named only where the DNA matches it firmly. Clone size is stated in some rows and not others, as once, few, many or a class when expanded.

few	TRBV5-1	TRBJ1-3	NA	TGCGCCAGCAGCTTGGTAGGGCCACAGGGCCGCTCTGGAAACACCATATATTTT	CASSLVGPQGRSGNTIYF
many	TRBV12-3/TRBV12-4	TRBJ2-1	TRBD2	TGTGCCAGCAGTTTCGGGACTAGCTACAATGAGCAGTTCTTC	CASSFGTSYNEQFF
many	TRBV12-3/TRBV12-4	TRBJ2-3	NA	TGTGCCAGCAGTTCAGTCCGGGGGTCGGCTTGGGGCACAGATACGCAGTATTTT	CASSSVRGSAWGTDTQYF
NA	TRBV2	TRBJ1-6	TRBD1	TGTGCCAGCAGAGGGACAGGGGGCAATTCACCCCTCCACTTT	CASRGTGGNSPLHF
NA	TRBV7-3	TRBJ1-1	NA	TGTGCCAGCAGAATGCAACCGAACACTGAAGCTTTCTTT	CASRMQPNTEAFF
few	TRBV19	TRBJ2-7	NA	TGTGCCAGTAGTACCGTCCCTTCCGGGGGCTACGAGCAGTACTTC	CASSTVPSGGYEQYF
NA	TRBV7-9	TRBJ1-3	NA	TGTGCCAGCAGCTCAGAGACAGCGGCTGGAAACACCATATATTTT	CASSSETAAGNTIYF
few	TRBV6-5	TRBJ1-1	NA	TGTGCCAGCAGTTTCAGGGGATCGGGCACTGAAGCTTTCTTT	CASSFRGSGTEAFF
few	TRBV11-2	TRBJ2-2	NA	TGTGCCATTTATTACACGGGCGGGGAGCTGTTTTTT	CAIYYTGGELFF
once	TRBV11-2	TRBJ2-1	TRBD1	TGTGCCAGCAGCTCGACCGGGACAGGGGGCCGGAATGAGCAGTTCTTC	CASSSTGTGGRNEQFF
once	TRBV3-1	TRBJ2-5	TRBD2	TGTGCCAGCAGCCCCGGACTAGCGGGGGGATTGGGCGTGACCCAGTACTTC	CASSPGLAGGLGVTQYF
few	TRBV15	TRBJ2-1	TRBD2	TGTGCCACCAGCAGAGATGCGGGACTAGCGGACAATGAGCAGTTCTTC	CATSRDAGLADNEQFF
few	TRBV6-6	TRBJ1-1	NA	TGTGCCAGCAAGTGGGCAGCTTACACTGAAGCTTTCTTT	CASKWAAYTEAFF
NA	TRBV7-2	TRBJ1-2	NA	TGTGCCAGCAGCTTAACCGGACACCCCTATGGCTACACCTTC	CASSLTGHPYGYTF
few	TRBV30	TRBJ2-7	NA	TGTGCCTGGAGTGTTGGAGGGATCTCCGACGAGCAGTACTTC	CAWSVGGISDEQYF
few	TRBV27	TRBJ2-3	TRBD2	TGTGCCAGCAGTTTATTCGCGGGGGGCGACGATACGCAGTATTTT	CASSLFAGGDDTQYF
NA	TRBV7-2	TRBJ2-5	TRBD2	TGTGCCAGCAGCTTAGGGCCGGGACTAAGGGGAGAGACCCAGTACTTC	CASSLGPGLRGETQYF
NA	TRBV9	TRBJ2-7	TRBD1	TGTGCCAGCAGCGTGTGGGGACAGAATTACGAGCAGTACTTC	CASSVWGQNYEQYF
few	TRBV27	TRBJ2-2	NA	TGTGCCAGCAGTTCAACCCGGGGGGACGGAGGACAGTTTCCCGGGGAGCTGTTTTTT	CASSSTRGDGGQFPGELFF
NA	TRBV4-2	TRBJ1-5	TRBD1	TGTGCCAGCAGCCAAGCGGGGACAGGAGGGGATCAGCCCCAGCATTTT	CASSQAGTGGDQPQHF
NA	TRBV9	TRBJ2-3	TRBD2	TGTGCCAGCAGCGTAACGACTAGCGGGGGGGTGCTAGATACGCAGTATTTT	CASSVTTSGGVLDTQYF
few	TRBV6-6	TRBJ2-3	NA	TGTGCCAGCAGTTACTCGGGCAGGGGAGGCGCAGATACGCAGTATTTT	CASSYSGRGGADTQYF
NA	TRBV7-9	TRBJ2-7	TRBD1	TGTGCCAGCAGCGCCCGGGACAGAGTAGACTACGAGCAGTACTTC	CASSARDRVDYEQYF
many	TRBV19	TRBJ2-2	TRBD2	TGTGCCAGTTCGAGGACTAGCGGGGGTAGGGTCGGGGAGCTGTTTTTT	CASSRTSGGRVGELFF
NA	TRBV4-1	TRBJ1-1	NA	TGCGCCAGCAGCCAAGATCCACAGTCGAACACTGAAGCTTTCTTT	CASSQDPQSNTEAFF
NA	TRBV12-3/TRBV12-4	TRBJ1-2	NA	TGTGCCAGCAGTCCAAGCAACAGTGGGTGGGGCTACACCTTC	CASSPSNSGWGYTF
NA	TRBV30	TRBJ2-7	NA	TGTGCCTTGAGTGTCGGTGACTACGAGCAGTACTTC	CALSVGDYEQYF
few	TRBV4-3	TRBJ2-1	NA	TGCGCCAGCAGCCAAGTCGTCGGGGGCGTGAATGAGCAGTTCTTC	CASSQVVGGVNEQFF
NA	TRBV20-1	TRBJ2-3	TRBD2	TGCAGTGCCCGAAGGGCTAGCGGGGGGGCGACAGATACGCAGTATTTT	CSARRASGGATDTQYF
few	TRBV9	TRBJ2-1	NA	TGTGCCAGCAGCGTAGCGGTTGAGCAGTTCTTC	CASSVAVEQFF
NA	TRBV7-2	TRBJ2-5	TRBD2	TGTGCCAGCAGCTTAATTGACGGGGGGGCCGGGACCCAGTACTTC	CASSLIDGGAGTQYF
NA	TRBV9	TRBJ2-3	NA	TGTGCCAGCAGCCGTCAAGGACAGATACGCACAGATACGCAGTATTTT	CASSRQGQIRTDTQYF
few	TRBV7-8	TRBJ1-4	NA	TGTGCCAGCAGCTTAATTTTGGGAGTTAATGAAAAACTGTTTTTT	CASSLILGVNEKLFF
NA	TRBV3-1	TRBJ1-2	NA	TGTGCCAGCAGCCAAGATGGAAGGGAAGGGCGAGGCTACACCTTC	CASSQDGREGRGYTF
NA	TRBV20-1	TRBJ2-3	NA	TGCAGTGCTAGAGATCGGGGAAATACGCAGTATTTT	CSARDRGNTQYF
NA	TRBV20-1	TRBJ1-3	TRBD1	TGCAGCATCCGGGACAGGGGCTCAGGAAACACCATATATTTT	CSIRDRGSGNTIYF
NA	TRBV2	TRBJ1-2	NA	TGTGCCAGCAGCTACACGGACTTAACGGGCTACACCTTC	CASSYTDLTGYTF
few	TRBV14	TRBJ1-1	NA	TGTGCCAGCAACCGGGTTGGACCGGGTTCGAACACTGAAGCTTTCTTT	CASNRVGPGSNTEAFF
NA	TRBV20-1	TRBJ1-2	NA	TGCAGTGCAGCCCGTCCGGGCCTCTATGGCTACACCTTC	CSAARPGLYGYTF
few	TRBV12-3/TRBV12-4	TRBJ2-2	NA	TGTGCCAGCAGTCCCCCGTTTGGACGCGCCGGGGAGCTGTTTTTT	CASSPPFGRAGELFF
many	TRBV5-5	TRBJ2-5	TRBD2	TGTGCCAGCAGCGGAAGACTAGCGGGGCGGGGTGAGACCCAGTACTTC	CASSGRLAGRGETQYF
few	TRBV5-6	TRBJ2-1	NA	TGTGCCAGCAGCCCCTCCTTCCTCTACAATGAGCAGTTCTTC	CASSPSFLYNEQFF
few	TRBV7-8	TRBJ2-5	NA	TGTGCCAGCAGCTGGTACCAAGAGACCCAGTACTTC	CASSWYQETQYF